This entry features one TCR beta chain sequence. TCR beta CDR3 sequences were amplified from RNA transcripts. TCR CDR3 underwent first-round RT-PCR with the HTBI primer set. TCRdb recomputed calls from the multiplex PCR reads with MiXCR, one row per CDR3 protein. The sample has a few hundred thousand distinct CDR3 sequences, 15% to 18% seen once. This entry is derived from a study of T cells in Graves' hyperthyroidism and ophthalmopathy. Study-wide background: Peripheral blood was acquired at first diagnosis, ahead of any therapy whatsoever.

The CDR3 has 15 amino acids. The V end was cut by 3 bases, the J end by 6 bases, with 17 bases between. Germline CDR1 is SGHDN and CDR2 is FVKESK. Source material: blood. The sequence was collected from a young woman with Graves' hyperthyroidism that later progressed to Graves' ophthalmopathy. This chain connects TRBV14 to TRBJ1-2; a possible D gene is TRBD1 (5 bases). CDR3 in DNA: TGTGCCAGCAGCCACAGCGGGGGTGTGTCAGATGGCTACACCTTC. Protein: CASSHSGGVSDGYTF.